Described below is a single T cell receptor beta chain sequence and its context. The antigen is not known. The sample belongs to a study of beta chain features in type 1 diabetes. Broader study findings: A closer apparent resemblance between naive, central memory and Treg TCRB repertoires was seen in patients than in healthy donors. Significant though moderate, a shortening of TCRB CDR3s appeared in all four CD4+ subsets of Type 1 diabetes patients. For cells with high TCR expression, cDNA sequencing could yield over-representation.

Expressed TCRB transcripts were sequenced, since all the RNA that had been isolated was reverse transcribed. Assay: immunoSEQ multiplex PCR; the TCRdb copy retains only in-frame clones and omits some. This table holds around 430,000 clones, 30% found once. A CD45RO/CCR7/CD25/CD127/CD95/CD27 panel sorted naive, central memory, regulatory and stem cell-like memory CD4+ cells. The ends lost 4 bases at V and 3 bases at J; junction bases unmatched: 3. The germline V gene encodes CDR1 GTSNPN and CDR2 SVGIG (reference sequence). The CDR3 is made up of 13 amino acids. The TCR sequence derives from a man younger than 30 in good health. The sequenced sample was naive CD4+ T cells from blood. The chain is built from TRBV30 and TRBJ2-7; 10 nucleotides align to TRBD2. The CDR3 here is CAWKAGGIYEQYF. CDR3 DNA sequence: TGTGCCTGGAAAGCGGGAGGGATCTACGAGCAGTACTTC.